This TCR beta chain was identified during a study of T cell responses to AZD1222 COVID-19 vaccine. Clones were sequenced by immunoSEQ multiplex PCR, and TCRdb holds only the in-frame ones, with some missing. The sample lists about 120,000 clones, about 93% occurring once. Details on this clone: The antigen remains undetermined.

Trimming cost V 5 bases and J 5 bases, with 13 bases left between them. The germline gives CDR1 SGHNT, CDR2 YENEEA. The CDR3 has 13 amino acids. Whole-study findings and limits: Rises in breadth and depth of Spike-specific TCRs came after two AZD1222 doses.

This specimen was peripheral blood, taken 28 days after the second dose of the MenACWY control vaccine. The source of this sequence is an adult who received the MenACWY meningococcal vaccine as a control. The chain has TRBV11-3 and TRBJ2-7; D perhaps matches TRBD2 (5 bases). CDR3 DNA sequence: TGTGCCAGCAGCGAGCCCTACGGGGACGAGCAGTACTTC. Translating it yields CASSEPYGDEQYF.